This T cell receptor (beta chain) was found in a study of cytomegalovirus exposure and HLA in healthy donors. General observations from the study: Owing to their indistinguishability, certain V segments, notably TRBV6-2 and TRBV6-3, were excluded. Researchers reported in a later analysis that common viral pathogens appeared linked to several top clusters.

Details on this clone: Its antigen is unknown. Other DNA sequences in the same sample also yield this CDR3.

In the PCR, 60 Vbeta and 13 Jbeta primers were used. The assay was immunoSEQ multiplex PCR, and TCRdb's table has in-frame clones only and misses some. This repertoire shows around 62,000 clones, under 80% found once; its top ten account for about 5.5%. CDR1 and CDR2 (germline): SQVTM, ANQGSEA. Trimming removed 6 bases from V and 4 bases from J; junction bases left unmatched: 4. CDR3 size: 12 residues. The sequencing input was PBMCs. The sequence came from a male donor in good health and CMV-seropositive. This chain joins TRBV29-1 and TRBJ1-1, with 8 nucleotides matching TRBD1. CDR3 protein: CSVSQGATEAFF. In nucleotides, the CDR3 is TGCAGCGTATCCCAGGGGGCCACTGAAGCTTTCTTT.